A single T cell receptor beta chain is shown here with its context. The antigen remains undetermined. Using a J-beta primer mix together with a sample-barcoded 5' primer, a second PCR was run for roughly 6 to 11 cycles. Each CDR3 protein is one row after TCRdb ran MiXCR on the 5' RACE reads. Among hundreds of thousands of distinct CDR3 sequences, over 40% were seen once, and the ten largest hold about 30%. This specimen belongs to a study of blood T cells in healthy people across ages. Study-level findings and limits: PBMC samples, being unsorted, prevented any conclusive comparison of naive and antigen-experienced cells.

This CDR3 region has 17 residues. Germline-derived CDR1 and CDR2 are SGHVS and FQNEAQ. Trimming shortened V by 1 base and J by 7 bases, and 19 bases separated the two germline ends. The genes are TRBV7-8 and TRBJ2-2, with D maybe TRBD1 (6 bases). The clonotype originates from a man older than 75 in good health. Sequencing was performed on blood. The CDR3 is CASSLGLLGAEGGELFF. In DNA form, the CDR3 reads TGTGCCAGCAGCTTAGGGTTGCTGGGGGCCGAGGGCGGGGAGCTGTTTTTT.